Below, 21 T cell receptor beta chains from the same sample are listed, as sequenced in a study of HIV-infected patients and healthy controls. Roughly three months, about 14 weeks, into antiretroviral therapy, follow-up blood was collected. All unsorted peripheral T cells were captured because whole blood was used without fractionation. Reverse transcription used about 500 ng RNA and constant-region primers for alpha and beta. Using multiplexing indices, alpha and beta chain libraries were generated apart by chain-specific third strand synthesis. One entry per CDR3 protein results from TCRdb running MiXCR on the 5' RACE reads. Here the sample spans around 4,200 distinct CDR3 sequences, roughly a quarter being singletons. Here the sequenced sample was blood, taken during antiretroviral therapy. The receptors here all came from an adult with HIV infection.

The chain combines TRBV20-1 with TRBJ2-3; 8 positions agree with TRBD2. J gave up 3 bases and V 3 bases, and 5 bases lay outside the gene matches. This CDR3 has 14 residues. Per the germline V gene, CDR1 is DFQATT and CDR2 is SNEGSKA (reference sequence). The CDR3 DNA sequence: TGCAGTGCTAGCCCGGGGGGGAGGACAGATACGCAGTATTTT. Encoded protein: CSASPGGRTDTQYF.

This clonotype has just a few counts. CDR3 amino acids: CASRQSSGDRAHGYTF. DNA of the CDR3: TGTGCCAGCAGACAATCCTCCGGAGACAGGGCGCATGGCTACACCTTC. This sequence joins TRBV2 and TRBJ1-2, with TRBD1 matching 7 bases. This CDR3 spans 16 amino acids. V dropped 6 bases and J dropped 6; count of bases not matched to a gene: 16. Germline values: CDR1 SNHLY, CDR2 FYNNEI.

The CDR3 reads CASSPAGGGDEQFF. CDR3 coding DNA: TGTGCCAGCAGTCCCGCCGGGGGGGGTGATGAGCAGTTCTTC. J is TRBJ2-1 and V is TRBV27; 8 bases fit TRBD2. Trimming at V came to 5 bases and at J to 8 bases, leaving 8 bases not matched to a gene. The CDR3 runs to 14 residues. Germline V gives CDR1 MNHEY, CDR2 SMNVEV (reference sequence).

This clonotype ranks as large. The chain employs TRBV20-1 and TRBJ2-1; 10 nucleotides line up with TRBD2. CDR1 is DFQATT, CDR2 SNEGSKA, per germline (reference sequence). Trimming removed 5 bases from V and 8 bases from J; junction bases left unmatched: 15. The CDR3 sequence is 16 residues long. CDR3 sequence: CSAVSGGTYWYYEQFF. The CDR3 bases are TGCAGTGCTGTTAGCGGGGGGACATACTGGTACTATGAGCAGTTCTTC.

By frequency in the sample, this clonotype is medium-sized. The V call is TRBV5-1, the J call TRBJ2-1, with 7 bases lining up with TRBD1. The CDR3 length is 16 residues. Per the germline V gene, CDR1 is SGHRS and CDR2 is YFSETQ. V dropped 5 bases and J dropped 3; count of bases not matched to a gene: 11. In DNA, the CDR3 is TGCGCCAGCAGGCCCGAGCCGGGACAGTTCTACAATGAGCAGTTCTTC. This translates into CASRPEPGQFYNEQFF.

The chain links TRBV11-2 to TRBJ2-2, with 8 bases matching TRBD1. Germline-derived CDR1 and CDR2 are SGHAT and FQNNGV. The V segment lost 5 bases and the J segment 9 bases; nucleotides outside the gene matches: 14. The CDR3 runs to 16 residues. In DNA form, the CDR3 reads TGTGCCAGCAGCCCCACGTCCAGGGGGCCATCCTGGGAGCTGTTTTTT. It codes for CASSPTSRGPSWELFF.

By share of the sample, this clonotype is medium-sized (0.01 to 0.1%). The rearrangement uses TRBV4-2 and TRBJ2-3; D ambiguous. The V and J ends lost 0 bases and 11 bases respectively, with 12 bases between them. Germline lookup yields CDR1 LGHNA and CDR2 YNFKEQ. The CDR3 is made up of 13 amino acids. The CDR3 spells CASSQDRATQQYF. Here the CDR3 DNA reads TGTGCCAGCAGCCAAGATCGGGCTACCCAGCAGTATTTT.

In this sample, this clonotype turned up many times. This sequence joins TRBV5-6 and TRBJ2-5; D perhaps matches TRBD2 (6 bases). V was pared by 6 bases and J by 2 bases, with 20 bases between. The CDR3 covers 16 residues. The V gene's germline CDR1 is SGHDT and CDR2 YYEEEE. The CDR3 is CASISSEGRVQETQYF. CDR3 sequence (DNA): TGTGCCAGCATTTCCTCGGAGGGCCGGGTACAAGAGACCCAGTACTTC.

This rearrangement joins TRBV28 to TRBJ1-5; a possible D gene is TRBD1 (6 bases). Germline CDR1 is MDHEN and CDR2 is SYDVKM. Trimming shortened V by 1 base and J by 6 bases, and 25 bases separated the two germline ends. The CDR3 contains 19 residues. The chain's CDR3 is CASSLFARMGAGVSQPQHF. The DNA for the CDR3 is TGTGCCAGCAGTTTATTCGCTCGAATGGGGGCAGGGGTCTCTCAGCCCCAGCATTTT.

By its share, this clonotype is medium-sized. J is TRBJ2-1 and V is TRBV6-6; D might be TRBD1 (7 bases). V lost 5 bases and J lost 0, with 11 bases in between. This CDR3 comprises 15 residues. Germline V gives CDR1 MNHNY, CDR2 SVGAGI (reference sequence). The CDR3 is CASSQGGSSYNEQFF. CDR3 nucleotide sequence: TGTGCCAGCAGTCAGGGGGGAAGCTCCTACAATGAGCAGTTCTTC.

The chain combines TRBV6-5 with TRBJ1-1; D is possibly TRBD1 (5 bases). V lost 2 bases, J lost 11 bases, and 15 bases lay in between. CDR1 and CDR2 from the germline V gene are MNHEY and SVGAGI. The CDR3 is 13 residues long. The CDR3 region has the DNA TGTGCCAGCAGTTACGCTGGGACCAAAAAGGCTTTCTTT. This encodes CASSYAGTKKAFF.

This clonotype was seen a few times. The rearrangement uses TRBV11-2 and TRBJ1-1; D is unresolved. Germline V gene lookup returns CDR1 SGHAT and CDR2 FQNNGV. CDR3 length equals 14 residues. V was cut by 1 base and J by 1 base, with 7 bases left in between. In DNA form, the CDR3 reads TGTGCCAGCAGCTTAGTGGTTGGGAACACTGAAGCTTTCTTT. As protein: CASSLVVGNTEAFF. Full variable domain (remainder filled in from reference TRBV11-2 and TRBJ1-1): EAGVAQSPRYKIIEKRQSVAFWCNPISGHATLYWYQQILGQGPKLLIQFQNNGVVDDSQLPKDRFSAERLKGVDSTLKIQPAKLEDSAVYLCASSLVVGNTEAFFGQGTRLTVV.

By its share, this clonotype is medium-sized. The chain joins TRBV20-1 to TRBJ2-3; 9 bases are shared with TRBD2. Germline CDR1 DFQATT, CDR2 SNEGSKA (reference sequence). V lost 1 base and J lost 6; bases outside the gene matches: 2. This CDR3 contains 13 residues. CDR3 nucleotides: TGCAGTGCTAGAGGCGGGGGGGCGGATACGCAGTATTTT. Amino acid sequence: CSARGGGADTQYF.

Sample share makes this clonotype medium-sized (0.01 to 0.1%). The rearrangement uses TRBV19 and TRBJ2-1; 7 bases line up with TRBD1. CDR3 length: 17 residues. Trimming at V came to 5 bases and at J to 9 bases, leaving 19 bases not matched to a gene. The V gene's germline CDR1 is LNHDA and CDR2 SQIVND (reference sequence). The CDR3 loop is CASSPDREVGPRVEQFF. CDR3 in DNA: TGTGCCAGTAGTCCTGACAGGGAAGTGGGTCCTAGGGTTGAGCAGTTCTTC.

By sample fraction, this clonotype is medium-sized. V is TRBV6-1 and J is TRBJ1-1; D might be TRBD1 (5 bases). V dropped 2 bases and J dropped 2 bases, with 9 bases sitting between them. Germline CDR1 MNHNS, CDR2 SASEGT. The CDR3 contains 14 residues. The CDR3 DNA is TGTGCCAGCAGTGAATGGGGGGGAAACACTGAAGCTTTCTTT. This codes for CASSEWGGNTEAFF.

This chain links TRBV6-2 or TRBV6-3 with TRBJ2-5; D might be TRBD2 (6 bases). The CDR3 is 14 residues long. Germline V gene sequence: CDR1 MNHEY, CDR2 SVGEGT. Trimming pared 8 bases from V and 3 bases from J, leaving 16 bases between. The CDR3 DNA is TGTGCCAGCGAGGAGCGGGTGGGGAAAGAGACCCAGTACTTC. Residues: CASEERVGKETQYF.

By share, this clonotype ranks as medium-sized. The chain carries TRBV5-1 and TRBJ2-1, with D possibly being TRBD1 (5 bases). The CDR3 is made up of 13 amino acids. V was cut by 4 bases and J by 7 bases, with 12 bases left in between. CDR1 is SGHRS, CDR2 YFSETQ, per germline. CDR3 amino acids: CASSPDSKNEQFF. Here the CDR3 DNA reads TGCGCCAGCAGCCCCGACAGTAAAAATGAGCAGTTCTTC.

This clonotype is categorized as medium-sized. The chain uses TRBV7-2 and TRBJ2-7; D is unclear. Deletions cut 6 bases from V and 0 bases from J, with 12 bases between. There are 14 residues in the CDR3. Germline CDR1 SGHTA, CDR2 FQGNSA. The chain's CDR3 is CASRTQPNSYEQYF. The CDR3 DNA sequence: TGTGCCAGCAGGACCCAGCCAAACTCCTACGAGCAGTACTTC.

In this sample, this clonotype is medium-sized. The V and J genes are TRBV5-1 and TRBJ2-7; D uncertain. The CDR3 totals 13 residues. Trimming removed 4 bases at V and 1 base at J, with 9 bases between. Germline loops: CDR1 SGHRS, CDR2 YFSETQ. This CDR3 reads CASSPESSYEQYF. The CDR3 DNA is TGCGCCAGCAGCCCGGAAAGTTCCTACGAGCAGTACTTC. Full variable domain (missing parts from reference TRBV5-1 and TRBJ2-7): KAGVTQTPRYLIKTRGQQVTLSCSPISGHRSVSWYQQTPGQGLQFLFEYFSETQRNKGNFPGRFSGRQFSNSRSEMNVSTLELGDSALYLCASSPESSYEQYFGPGTRLTVT.

This clonotype has only a few counts. V is TRBV27 and J is TRBJ1-2; the match to TRBD1 covers 10 bases. The germline gives CDR1 MNHEY, CDR2 SMNVEV (reference sequence). The CDR3 is 14 residues long. Germline trimming cut 5 bases from V and 4 bases from J; bases unmatched to any gene: 4. The chain's CDR3 is CASSLGTGVYGYTF. The DNA of the CDR3 is TGTGCCAGCAGTCTGGGGACAGGGGTCTATGGCTACACCTTC.

By share, this clonotype counts as medium-sized. The V gene is TRBV5-1, the J gene TRBJ2-1; 8 bases line up with TRBD2. From germline, CDR1 is SGHRS and CDR2 YFSETQ. J lost 6 bases, V lost 0 bases, and 2 bases had no gene match. This CDR3 has 14 residues. CDR3: CASSLAGGPNEQFF. CDR3 DNA: TGCGCCAGCAGCTTGGCGGGGGGGCCCAATGAGCAGTTCTTC. The whole variable domain, remainder taken from reference TRBV5-1 and TRBJ2-1, is KAGVTQTPRYLIKTRGQQVTLSCSPISGHRSVSWYQQTPGQGLQFLFEYFSETQRNKGNFPGRFSGRQFSNSRSEMNVSTLELGDSALYLCASSLAGGPNEQFFGPGTRLTVL.